The 16 T cell receptor beta chains given below trace back to one sample, sequenced in a study of T cell repertoires in cytomegalovirus infection. Each CDR3 protein gets one entry after TCRdb re-called the reads with MiXCR. The sample has over 150,000 distinct CDR3 sequences, approximately 17% seen once. The sequencing sample was made of CD8+ T cells from PBMCs. The receptors stem from a human donor in good health (CMV status not recorded). Some clones in this sample may be carry-over from other donors' samples.

The CDR3 here is CASTLGAENLSTDTQYF. The CDR3 coding sequence is TGTGCCAGCACCCTCGGCGCGGAAAATCTGAGCACAGATACGCAGTATTTT. This chain uses TRBV6-6 with TRBJ2-3; the D is unclear. V lost 7 bases to trimming and J lost 0 bases, with 20 bases between them. There are 17 residues in the CDR3. The germline V gene has CDR1 MNHNY and CDR2 SVGAGI (reference sequence).

There are a few counts of this clonotype. CDR3 nucleotides: TGTGCCAGCAGCTTAAGTTTCGGCGACAATGAGCAGTTCTTC. Translation gives CASSLSFGDNEQFF. The genes are TRBV11-3 and TRBJ2-1, with D unclear. This CDR3 is built from 14 residues. V was clipped by 2 bases and J by 5 bases, with 10 bases between them. CDR1 is SGHNT, CDR2 YENEEA, per germline.

The V and J genes are TRBV20-1 and TRBJ2-7, with 9 bases matching TRBD2. Germline V gene data show CDR1 as DFQATT and CDR2 as SNEGSKA (reference sequence). CDR3 length equals 15 residues. Germline trimming cut 6 bases from V and 1 base from J; bases unmatched to any gene: 10. The CDR3 coding sequence is TGCAGTGCCCCGAGCGGGGGGTCGGGGTCCTACGAGCAGTACTTC. This encodes CSAPSGGSGSYEQYF.

This clonotype was picked up many times. V usage is TRBV12-3 or TRBV12-4 and J usage is TRBJ2-3; 7 positions agree with TRBD1. The CDR3 has 12 amino acids. With V trimmed by 2 bases and J by 14 bases, 7 bases remained unmatched. CDR3 bases: TGTGCCAGCAGTTTATCGGGGACAGAGGCGTATTTT. It specifies CASSLSGTEAYF.

Only a few counts were recorded for this clonotype. V is TRBV28 and J is TRBJ2-1; D may be TRBD2 (5 bases). The ends were cut back, 7 bases at V and 9 bases at J, with 10 bases in the middle. The CDR3 runs 11 residues. Germline CDR1 reads MDHEN; CDR2 reads SYDVKM. DNA for the CDR3: TGTGCCAGCACCTGGCGGGCTGAGCAGTTCTTC. Encoded protein: CASTWRAEQFF.

The chain uses TRBV12-3 or TRBV12-4 and TRBJ2-7; tentatively, D is TRBD2 (5 bases). This CDR3 is 13 amino acids long. The V end was cut by 6 bases, the J end by 0 bases, with 9 bases between. This CDR3 reads CASSRGHSYEQYF. For the CDR3, the DNA is TGTGCCAGCAGCCGGGGTCACTCCTACGAGCAGTACTTC.

A few counts support this clonotype. A read error may produce the germline difference seen at one junction end. The chain links TRBV29-1 to TRBJ2-2; 9 bases align to TRBD1. The CDR3 totals 14 residues. Germline assignment: CDR1 SQVTM and CDR2 ANQGSEA. As DNA, the CDR3 is TGCAGCTTTGACAGGGGGTGGGGCACCGGGGAGCTGTTTTTT. It yields the protein CSFDRGWGTGELFF.

V usage is TRBV5-6 and J usage is TRBJ2-2, with 8 bases lining up with TRBD2. The CDR3 totals 14 residues. The ends lost 4 bases at V and 4 bases at J; junction bases unmatched: 3. CDR1 and CDR2 (germline): SGHDT, YYEEEE. This CDR3 reads CASSDGLATGELFF. CDR3 coding DNA: TGTGCCAGCAGCGACGGACTAGCCACCGGGGAGCTGTTTTTT.

This clonotype was counted a few times. V and J are TRBV7-8 and TRBJ2-1; D might be TRBD1 (6 bases). The V gene lost 5 bases and the J gene lost 6 bases, with 17 bases spanning the gap. The CDR3 covers 15 residues. Per the germline V gene, CDR1 is SGHVS and CDR2 is FQNEAQ. The CDR3 loop reads CASSHGQKRFNEQFF. The CDR3 coding sequence is TGTGCCAGCAGCCATGGACAGAAACGTTTCAATGAGCAGTTCTTC.

This chain links TRBV15 with TRBJ2-7; D unclear. Germline values: CDR1 LNHNV, CDR2 YYDKDF (reference sequence). CDR3 length equals 14 residues. Trimming cost V 0 bases and J 5 bases, with 11 bases left between them. The CDR3 sequence: CATSRDMAQNEQYF. The CDR3 region has the DNA TGTGCCACCAGCAGAGATATGGCCCAAAACGAGCAGTACTTC. Variable domain in full (rest from reference TRBV15 and TRBJ2-7): DAMVIQNPRYQVTQFGKPVTLSCSQTLNHNVMYWYQQKSSQAPKLLFHYYDKDFNNEADTPDNFQSRRPNTSFCFLDIRSPGLGDTAMYLCATSRDMAQNEQYFGPGTRLTVT.

The chain couples TRBV7-9 to TRBJ1-1, with D unresolved. The CDR3 covers 13 residues. V lost 4 bases, J lost 11 bases, and 17 bases lay in between. Per the germline V gene, CDR1 is SEHNR and CDR2 is FQNEAQ (reference sequence). CDR3 coding DNA: TGTGCCAGCAGCTCGGGGTACACCCGTGACGCTTTCTTT. Translated, it gives CASSSGYTRDAFF.

The chain recombines TRBV7-9 with TRBJ1-1; TRBD1 is a possible D gene (6 bases). Trimming cost V 3 bases and J 7 bases, with 9 bases left between them. The germline gives CDR1 SEHNR, CDR2 FQNEAQ (reference sequence). The CDR3 extends over 12 amino acids. The CDR3 spells CASSLGANEAFF. The CDR3 nucleotides read TGTGCCAGCAGCTTGGGGGCAAATGAAGCTTTCTTT.

This clonotype was observed a handful of times. The V gene is TRBV24-1, the J gene TRBJ2-5, with D possibly being TRBD2 (5 bases). The V and J ends lost 4 bases and 4 bases respectively, with 9 bases between them. The CDR3 sequence is 13 residues long. The germline CDR1 and CDR2 sequences are KGHDR and SFDVKD. CDR3 DNA sequence: TGTGCCACCAGTGACGGGGAGCTAGAGACCCAGTACTTC. It encodes CATSDGELETQYF.

For this clonotype: Sequence at one end of the junction differs from germline and may be a read error. This sequence joins TRBV28 and TRBJ2-4; D not certain. Germline assignment: CDR1 MDHEN and CDR2 SYDVKM. The CDR3 runs to 14 residues. The CDR3 DNA reads TGTGCCAGCAGTTTTAAGTACGGCAAAAACAGTCAGTACTTC. It codes for CASSFKYGKNSQYF.

At least ten counts were recorded for this clonotype. The rearrangement joins TRBV25-1 to TRBJ1-1, with D hard to call. The CDR3 sequence is 13 residues long. V lost 7 bases, J lost 2 bases, and 11 bases lay in between. Germline V CDR1 and CDR2: MGHDK, SYGVNS. DNA of the CDR3: TGTGCCAGCAAACGCGGCGGTAACACTGAAGCTTTCTTT. This codes for CASKRGGNTEAFF. The full variable domain, rest sourced from reference TRBV25-1 and TRBJ1-1, is EADIYQTPRYLVIGTGKKITLECSQTMGHDKMYWYQQDPGMELHLIHYSYGVNSTEKGDLSSESTVSRIRTEHFPLTLESARPSHTSQYLCASKRGGNTEAFFGQGTRLTVV.

The CDR3: CAGTPGDSYEQYF. The CDR3 DNA reads as TGTGCTGGAACCCCAGGGGACTCCTACGAGCAGTACTTC. This chain connects TRBV30 to TRBJ2-7; maybe TRBD1 (6 bases). CDR3 length: 13 amino acids. Germline V gene sequence: CDR1 GTSNPN, CDR2 SVGIG (reference sequence).